Here is one T cell receptor (beta chain) with its context. TCRdb's table, derived via immunoSEQ multiplex PCR, lists solely in-frame clones and lacks some. The sample comprises roughly 190,000 clones, 82% of which are singletons, and 12% rests with the top ten. The study recruited people aged about 18 to 95 years across 20 to 30 US areas. With 0 bases removed from V and 5 bases from J, the gap between germline ends came to 13 bases. Germline CDR1 and CDR2: MNHEY and SVGAGI. This CDR3 has 15 residues. The source of the sample is a study of blood T cell repertoires in COVID-19. This receptor was identified in a man between 35 and 55 years old who had recovered from COVID-19. The source material was PBMCs or T cells enriched from blood (not recorded which). The gene calls are TRBV6-5 and TRBJ1-2; the D is unclear. CDR3 nucleotide sequence: TGTGCCAGCAGTTACTCGAAGCCAGGTCTTTATGGCTACACCTTC. The encoded protein is CASSYSKPGLYGYTF.